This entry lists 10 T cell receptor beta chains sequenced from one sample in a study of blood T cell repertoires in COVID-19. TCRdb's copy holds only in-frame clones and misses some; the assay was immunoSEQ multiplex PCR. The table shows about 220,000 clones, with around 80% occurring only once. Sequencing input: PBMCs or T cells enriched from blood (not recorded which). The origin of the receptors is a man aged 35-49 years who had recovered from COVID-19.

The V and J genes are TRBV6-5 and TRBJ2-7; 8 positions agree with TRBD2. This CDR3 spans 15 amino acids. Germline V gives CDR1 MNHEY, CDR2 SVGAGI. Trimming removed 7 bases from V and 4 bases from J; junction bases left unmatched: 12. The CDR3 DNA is TGTGCCAGCACCGGACGGTTTAGCGGGGAATACGAGCAGTACTTC. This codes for CASTGRFSGEYEQYF.

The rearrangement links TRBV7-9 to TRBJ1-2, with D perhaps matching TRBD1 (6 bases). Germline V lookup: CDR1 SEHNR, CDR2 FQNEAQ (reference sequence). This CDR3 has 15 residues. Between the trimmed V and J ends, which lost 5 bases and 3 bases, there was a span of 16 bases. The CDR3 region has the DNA TGTGCCAGCAGCGCAATACAGACAGGTCACTATGGCTACACCTTC. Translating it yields CASSAIQTGHYGYTF.

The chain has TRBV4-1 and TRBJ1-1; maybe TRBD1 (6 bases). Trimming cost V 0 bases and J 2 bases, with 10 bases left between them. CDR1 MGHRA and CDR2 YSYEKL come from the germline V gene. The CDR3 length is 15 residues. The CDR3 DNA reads TGCGCCAGCAGCCAAGAGTGGACAGCCAACACTGAAGCTTTCTTT. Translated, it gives CASSQEWTANTEAFF.

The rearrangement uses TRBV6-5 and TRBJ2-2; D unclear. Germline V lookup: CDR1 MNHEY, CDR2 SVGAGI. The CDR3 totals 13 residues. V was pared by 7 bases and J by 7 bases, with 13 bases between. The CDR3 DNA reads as TGTGCCAGCACTTCCAGTCCGAACGGGGAGCTGTTTTTT. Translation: CASTSSPNGELFF.

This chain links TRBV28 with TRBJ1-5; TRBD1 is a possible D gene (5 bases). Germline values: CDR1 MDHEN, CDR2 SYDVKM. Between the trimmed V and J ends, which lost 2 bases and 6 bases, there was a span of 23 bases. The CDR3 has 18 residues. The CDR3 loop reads CASSLPGSLGGDRQPQHF. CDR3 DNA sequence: TGTGCCAGCAGTTTACCGGGGTCTCTGGGGGGAGATCGTCAGCCCCAGCATTTT.

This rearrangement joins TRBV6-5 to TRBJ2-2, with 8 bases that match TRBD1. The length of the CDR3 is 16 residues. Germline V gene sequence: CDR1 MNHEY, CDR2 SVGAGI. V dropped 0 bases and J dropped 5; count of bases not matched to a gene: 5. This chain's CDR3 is CASSYSTGDGTGELFF. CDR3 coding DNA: TGTGCCAGCAGTTACTCGACAGGGGATGGTACCGGGGAGCTGTTTTTT.

CDR3 residues: CASSPYIDRAGTQYF. In nucleotides, the CDR3 is TGTGCCAGCAGCCCGTACATCGACAGGGCCGGGACCCAGTACTTC. V is TRBV7-9 and J is TRBJ2-5; 7 positions agree with TRBD1. CDR3 length equals 15 residues. Trimming at V came to 5 bases and at J to 7 bases, leaving 13 bases not matched to a gene. Germline loops: CDR1 SEHNR, CDR2 FQNEAQ (reference sequence). Drawing the rest from reference TRBV7-9 and TRBJ2-5, the complete variable domain is DTGVSQNPRHKITKRGQNVTFRCDPISEHNRLYWYRQTLGQGPEFLTYFQNEAQLEKSRLLSDRFSAERPKGSFSTLEIQRTEQGDSAMYLCASSPYIDRAGTQYFGPGTRLLVL.

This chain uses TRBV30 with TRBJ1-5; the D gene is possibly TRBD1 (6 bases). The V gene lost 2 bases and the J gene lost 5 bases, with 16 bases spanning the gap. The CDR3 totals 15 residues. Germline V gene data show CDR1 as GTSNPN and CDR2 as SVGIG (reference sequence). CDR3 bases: TGTGCCTGGAGTCTCGCTGGGGGGGCGGATCAGCCCCAGCATTTT. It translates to CAWSLAGGADQPQHF.

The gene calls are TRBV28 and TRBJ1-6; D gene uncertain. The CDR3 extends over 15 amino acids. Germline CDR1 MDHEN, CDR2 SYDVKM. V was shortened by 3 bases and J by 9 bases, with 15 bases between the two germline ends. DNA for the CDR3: TGTGCCAGCAGTTTGGCGGTGTTCCCTAGTTCACCCCTCCACTTT. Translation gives CASSLAVFPSSPLHF. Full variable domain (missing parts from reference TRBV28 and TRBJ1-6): DVKVTQSSRYLVKRTGEKVFLECVQDMDHENMFWYRQDPGLGLRLIYFSYDVKMKEKGDIPEGYSVSREKKERFSLILESASTNQTSMYLCASSLAVFPSSPLHFGNGTRLTVT.

This CDR3 is CATPNAYEQYF. CDR3 DNA sequence: TGTGCCACCCCAAATGCCTACGAGCAGTACTTC. The V gene is TRBV6-8, the J gene TRBJ2-7; unclear D gene. With 10 bases removed from V and 2 bases from J, the gap between germline ends came to 9 bases. Germline loops: CDR1 MNHGY, CDR2 SAAAGT. This CDR3 region has 11 residues.